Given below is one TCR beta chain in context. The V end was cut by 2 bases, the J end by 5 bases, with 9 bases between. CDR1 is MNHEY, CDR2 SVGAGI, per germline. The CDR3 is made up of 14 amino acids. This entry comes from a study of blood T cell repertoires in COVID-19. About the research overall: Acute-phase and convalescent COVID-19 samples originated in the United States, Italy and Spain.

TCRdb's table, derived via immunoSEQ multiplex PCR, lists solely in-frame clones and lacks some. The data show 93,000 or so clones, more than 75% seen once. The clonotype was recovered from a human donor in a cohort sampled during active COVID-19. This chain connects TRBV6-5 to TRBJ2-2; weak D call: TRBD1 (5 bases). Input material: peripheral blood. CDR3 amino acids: CASSYLGLTGELFF. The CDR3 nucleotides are TGTGCCAGCAGTTACCTGGGGCTGACCGGGGAGCTGTTTTTT.